The clone carrying this TCR beta chain turned up a few times. No antigen is known for it. There are 16 residues in the CDR3. The V and J ends lost 5 bases and 0 bases respectively, with 14 bases between them. CDR1 SGHNT and CDR2 YENEEA come from the germline V gene. The sample comes from a study of cytomegalovirus exposure and HLA in healthy donors. Whole-study findings and limits: TCR beta chains numbering more than 150 were designated cytomegalovirus-associated.

This PCR relied on a set of 60 Vbeta primers and 13 Jbeta primers. Sequencing was performed with immunoSEQ multiplex PCR; in TCRdb, only in-frame clones are kept and a portion is missing. The sample includes roughly 130,000 clones, 80% seen only once; the top ten take 1%. The specimen was PBMCs. The clonotype originates from a man between 35 and 55 years old in good health and CMV-seronegative. V is TRBV11-3 and J is TRBJ2-1; a weak D match, TRBD2 (6 bases). The CDR3 here is CASSPGGLFSYNEQFF. CDR3 DNA sequence: TGTGCCAGCAGCCCCGGGGGACTTTTCTCCTACAATGAGCAGTTCTTC. The full variable domain, completed using reference TRBV11-3 and TRBJ2-1, is EAGVVQSPRYKIIEKKQPVAFWCNPISGHNTLYWYLQNLGQGPELLIRYENEEAVDDSQLPKDRFSAERLKGVDSTLKIQPAELGDSAVYLCASSPGGLFSYNEQFFGPGTRLTVL.